These T cell receptor beta chains were read from a single sample in a study of shared clonotypes between healthy human individuals. The protocol was immunoSEQ multiplex PCR, while the TCRdb copy is restricted to in-frame clones and leaves out a portion. The table shows nearly 1 million clones, with approximately 80% occurring only once. The sequenced sample was memory CD4+ T cells sorted from blood. The source is a man younger than 35 in good health. Both conserved end residues are part of each CDR3. Fields, in order: CDR3 length, clone size, D gene, J gene, V gene, CDR3 DNA, CDR3 protein. A D gene is named only where the DNA matches it firmly. Clone size is not always given. Where it is, it says once, few, many or a class for expanded clones.

cdr3_length: 16
clone_size: NA
d_call: NA
j_call: TRBJ2-1
v_call: TRBV5-4
cdr3_nt: TGTGCCAGCAGCTTGCTCGGCAGGGTTTCGGACAATGAGCAGTTCTTC
cdr3_aa: CASSLLGRVSDNEQFF

cdr3_length: 14
clone_size: NA
d_call: TRBD1
j_call: TRBJ1-1
v_call: TRBV7-9
cdr3_nt: TGTGCCAGCAGTCGTGGACAGGGGGTTACTGAAGCTTTCTTT
cdr3_aa: CASSRGQGVTEAFF

cdr3_length: 15
clone_size: few
d_call: TRBD2
j_call: TRBJ2-4
v_call: TRBV7-9
cdr3_nt: TGTGCCGCTGGACGACTAGCGGGAGGGGAAAACATTCAGTACTTC
cdr3_aa: CAAGRLAGGENIQYF

cdr3_length: 18
clone_size: NA
d_call: NA
j_call: TRBJ2-3
v_call: TRBV5-1
cdr3_nt: TGCGCCAGCAGCTTGAACCCGGGGGGCCCTACTTACACAGATACGCAGTATTTT
cdr3_aa: CASSLNPGGPTYTDTQYF

cdr3_length: 18
clone_size: NA
d_call: NA
j_call: TRBJ2-4
v_call: TRBV21-1
cdr3_nt: TGTGCCAGCAGCCTCAAAGGCCCAGGGGGCGGTCTTAGAAACATTCAGTACTTC
cdr3_aa: CASSLKGPGGGLRNIQYF

cdr3_length: 14
clone_size: NA
d_call: NA
j_call: TRBJ2-1
v_call: TRBV7-9
cdr3_nt: TGTGCCAGCAGTCTTGCGGCGACCGGGGGTGAGCAGTTCTTC
cdr3_aa: CASSLAATGGEQFF

cdr3_length: 13
clone_size: NA
d_call: NA
j_call: TRBJ1-2
v_call: TRBV7-8
cdr3_nt: TGTGCCAGCAGCTTATCCGGGAGCTATGGCTACACCTTC
cdr3_aa: CASSLSGSYGYTF

cdr3_length: 11
clone_size: once
d_call: NA
j_call: TRBJ2-5
v_call: TRBV18
cdr3_nt: TGTGCCAGCTCGATCCAAGAGACCCAGTACTTC
cdr3_aa: CASSIQETQYF

cdr3_length: 15
clone_size: NA
d_call: NA
j_call: TRBJ1-6
v_call: TRBV27
cdr3_nt: TGTGCCAGCAGTTCAAACAGGGTGGGAGATTCACCCCTCCACTTT
cdr3_aa: CASSSNRVGDSPLHF

cdr3_length: 15
clone_size: once
d_call: NA
j_call: TRBJ2-7
v_call: TRBV28
cdr3_nt: TGTGCCAGCAGTTTAATCGGCATTACCGCCTACGAGCAGTACTTC
cdr3_aa: CASSLIGITAYEQYF

cdr3_length: 15
clone_size: NA
d_call: NA
j_call: TRBJ1-4
v_call: TRBV15
cdr3_nt: TGTGCCACCAGTATTTTAATGGGGCGCGGGGAAAAACTGTTTTTT
cdr3_aa: CATSILMGRGEKLFF

cdr3_length: 13
clone_size: few
d_call: NA
j_call: TRBJ2-3
v_call: TRBV6-6
cdr3_nt: TGTGCCAGCAGCCCCGAGGGCACAGATACGCAGTATTTT
cdr3_aa: CASSPEGTDTQYF

cdr3_length: 14
clone_size: NA
d_call: NA
j_call: TRBJ2-5
v_call: TRBV18
cdr3_nt: TGTGCCAGCTCACCATCGGGGATCCAAGAGACCCAGTACTTC
cdr3_aa: CASSPSGIQETQYF

cdr3_length: 12
clone_size: few
d_call: NA
j_call: TRBJ2-5
v_call: TRBV5-4
cdr3_nt: TGTGCCAGCAGCTTGGACCAAGAGACCCAGTACTTC
cdr3_aa: CASSLDQETQYF

cdr3_length: 12
clone_size: NA
d_call: NA
j_call: TRBJ2-1
v_call: TRBV10-1
cdr3_nt: TGCGCCAGCGGTCACAGGCCCAATGAGCAGTTCTTC
cdr3_aa: CASGHRPNEQFF

cdr3_length: 14
clone_size: NA
d_call: NA
j_call: TRBJ2-7
v_call: TRBV5-4
cdr3_nt: TGTGCCAGCAGCCCAGACCGTTCATCCTACGAGCAGTACTTC
cdr3_aa: CASSPDRSSYEQYF